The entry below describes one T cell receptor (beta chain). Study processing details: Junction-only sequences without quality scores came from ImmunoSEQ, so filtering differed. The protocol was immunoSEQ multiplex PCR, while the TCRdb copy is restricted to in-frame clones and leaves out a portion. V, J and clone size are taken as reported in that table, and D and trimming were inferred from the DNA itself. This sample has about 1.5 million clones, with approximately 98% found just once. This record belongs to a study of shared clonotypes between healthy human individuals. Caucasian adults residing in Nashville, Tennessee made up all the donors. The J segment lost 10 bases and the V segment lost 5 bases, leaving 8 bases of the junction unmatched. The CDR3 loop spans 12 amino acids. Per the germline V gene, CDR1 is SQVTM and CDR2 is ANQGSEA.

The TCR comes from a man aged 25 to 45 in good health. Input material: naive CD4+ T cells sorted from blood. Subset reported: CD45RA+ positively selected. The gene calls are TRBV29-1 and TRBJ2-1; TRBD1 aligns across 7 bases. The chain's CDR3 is CSVITGVREQFF. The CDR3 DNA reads TGCAGCGTTATAACAGGGGTTAGGGAGCAGTTCTTC.